A selection of T cell receptor beta chains follows, all from one sample in a study of shared clonotypes between healthy human individuals. The repertoire was sequenced with immunoSEQ multiplex PCR; TCRdb's copy has only in-frame clones and lacks some. Of about 2 million clones listed, 95% are singletons. Material for sequencing was naive CD4+ T cells sorted from blood. The receptors shown here come from a man younger than 35 in good health. CDR3s include the opening cysteine and the closing phenylalanine or tryptophan. A D gene is named only where the DNA matches it firmly. Rows may omit the clone size; those that give it use once, few, many or a size class.

D: -; V: TRBV7-9; size: few; J: TRBJ1-5; CDR3: CASSRTNSNQPQHF; DNA: TGTGCCAGCAGCCGCACAAATAGCAATCAGCCCCAGCATTTT
D: -; V: TRBV5-1; size: -; J: TRBJ2-1; CDR3: CASSLGRASYNEQFF; DNA: TGCGCCAGCAGCTTGGGGCGAGCCTCCTACAATGAGCAGTTCTTC
D: -; V: TRBV18; size: -; J: TRBJ2-1; CDR3: CASSLSTNEQFF; DNA: TGTGCCAGCTCACTATCCACAAATGAGCAGTTCTTC
D: -; V: TRBV4-1; size: -; J: TRBJ1-4; CDR3: CASSQERGTSLNEKLFF; DNA: TGCGCCAGCAGCCAAGAGCGAGGGACAAGCCTTAATGAAAAACTGTTTTTT
D: -; V: TRBV11-2; size: once; J: TRBJ2-3; CDR3: CASSPTTAITDTQYF; DNA: TGTGCCAGCAGCCCCACGACAGCGATAACAGATACGCAGTATTTT
D: -; V: TRBV4-2; size: -; J: TRBJ1-4; CDR3: CASSQVGAGADEKLFF; DNA: TGTGCCAGCAGCCAAGTCGGTGCGGGGGCTGATGAAAAACTGTTTTTT
D: -; V: TRBV5-1; size: -; J: TRBJ1-6; CDR3: CASSGLSGAQNSPLHF; DNA: TGCGCCAGCAGCGGATTGTCGGGGGCGCAGAATTCACCCCTCCACTTT
D: -; V: TRBV28; size: once; J: TRBJ1-5; CDR3: CASSLIRLYPNQPQHF; DNA: TGTGCCAGCAGTTTGATAAGGCTTTACCCCAATCAGCCCCAGCATTTT
D: -; V: TRBV10-1; size: -; J: TRBJ1-4; CDR3: CASSDTGATNEKLFF; DNA: TGCGCCAGCAGTGACACCGGTGCGACTAATGAAAAACTGTTTTTT
D: -; V: TRBV7-2; size: -; J: TRBJ2-4; CDR3: CASSRSYIQYF; DNA: TGTGCCAGCAGCCGATCTTACATTCAGTACTTC
D: -; V: TRBV2; size: once; J: TRBJ1-1; CDR3: CASSESPRAEAFF; DNA: TGTGCCAGCAGTGAATCTCCCAGGGCTGAAGCTTTCTTT
D: -; V: TRBV18; size: -; J: TRBJ1-2; CDR3: CASSPGGEAYGYTF; DNA: TGTGCCAGCTCACCGGGAGGGGAGGCCTATGGCTACACCTTC
D: -; V: TRBV7-9; size: -; J: TRBJ2-3; CDR3: CASSLGTSTDTQYF; DNA: TGTGCCAGCAGCCTTGGGACTAGCACAGATACGCAGTATTTT
D: TRBD1; V: TRBV5-1; size: -; J: TRBJ1-1; CDR3: CASSAGGTGVTEAFF; DNA: TGCGCCAGCAGCGCGGGCGGGACAGGGGTCACTGAAGCTTTCTTT
D: -; V: TRBV6-5; size: -; J: TRBJ2-4; CDR3: CASSYSGSGRRNIQYF; DNA: TGTGCCAGCAGTTACTCGGGGAGCGGCCGACGAAACATTCAGTACTTC
D: -; V: TRBV6-1; size: -; J: TRBJ1-5; CDR3: CASSELSVNQPQHF; DNA: TGTGCCAGCAGTGAATTGTCAGTAAATCAGCCCCAGCATTTT
D: -; V: TRBV18; size: -; J: TRBJ1-2; CDR3: CASSPPSQGLLF; DNA: TGTGCCAGCTCACCACCGTCACAGGGACTTCTCTTC
D: TRBD1; V: TRBV19; size: -; J: TRBJ1-1; CDR3: CASSTRQGETEAFF; DNA: TGTGCCAGTAGTACTAGACAGGGAGAGACTGAAGCTTTCTTT
D: -; V: TRBV2; size: -; J: TRBJ2-7; CDR3: CASSVDSYEQYF; DNA: TGTGCCAGCAGTGTAGACTCCTACGAGCAGTACTTC
D: -; V: TRBV5-6; size: -; J: TRBJ2-5; CDR3: CASSLVGALQETQYF; DNA: TGTGCCAGCAGCTTGGTCGGGGCTCTTCAAGAGACCCAGTACTTC
D: TRBD2; V: TRBV7-2; size: -; J: TRBJ2-7; CDR3: CASSSPRRGALMGSYEQYF; DNA: TGTGCCAGCAGTTCTCCAAGGCGGGGGGCCCTGATGGGGTCCTACGAGCAGTACTTC
D: -; V: TRBV9; size: -; J: TRBJ2-6; CDR3: CASSVLGDTKSGANVLTF; DNA: TGTGCCAGCAGCGTATTAGGGGACACGAAATCTGGGGCCAACGTCCTGACTTTC
D: -; V: TRBV5-1; size: -; J: TRBJ2-5; CDR3: CASSFSGDETQYF; DNA: TGCGCCAGCAGCTTCTCGGGAGATGAGACCCAGTACTTC
D: TRBD1; V: TRBV5-8; size: once; J: TRBJ2-7; CDR3: CASSSGQVHYEQYF; DNA: TGTGCCAGCAGCTCGGGACAGGTGCACTACGAGCAGTACTTC
D: TRBD2; V: TRBV28; size: -; J: TRBJ2-5; CDR3: CASSFSSGAGTQYF; DNA: TGTGCCAGCAGTTTCTCTAGCGGGGCCGGGACCCAGTACTTC
D: -; V: TRBV6-1; size: -; J: TRBJ1-2; CDR3: CASSDGRTVDGYTF; DNA: TGTGCCAGCAGTGATGGCCGGACAGTAGATGGCTACACCTTC
D: TRBD1; V: TRBV9; size: -; J: TRBJ2-7; CDR3: CASSVAADRGLEQYF; DNA: TGTGCCAGCAGCGTAGCGGCGGACAGGGGGCTCGAGCAGTACTTC
D: -; V: TRBV11-1; size: few; J: TRBJ1-4; CDR3: CASSLRDFNEKLFF; DNA: TGTGCCAGCAGCTTAAGAGACTTTAATGAAAAACTGTTTTTT
D: -; V: TRBV28; size: -; J: TRBJ1-4; CDR3: CATSQVTATNEKLFF; DNA: TGTGCCACCTCCCAGGTTACCGCAACTAATGAAAAACTGTTTTTT
D: -; V: TRBV30; size: -; J: TRBJ1-5; CDR3: CAWSGGAGGRNQPQHF; DNA: TGTGCCTGGAGTGGGGGCGCGGGGGGAAGGAATCAGCCCCAGCATTTT
D: -; V: TRBV28; size: -; J: TRBJ1-5; CDR3: CASSSDGLLGNQPQHF; DNA: TGTGCCAGCAGTTCCGACGGATTACTTGGCAATCAGCCCCAGCATTTT
D: -; V: TRBV5-1; size: -; J: TRBJ2-2; CDR3: CATGLTDPTGELFF; DNA: TGCGCCACCGGACTGACAGACCCCACCGGGGAGCTGTTTTTT
D: TRBD1; V: TRBV18; size: -; J: TRBJ1-5; CDR3: CASSEFVGNGQGMNQPQHF; DNA: TGTGCCAGCTCAGAGTTCGTAGGGAACGGACAGGGGATGAATCAGCCCCAGCATTTT
D: -; V: TRBV18; size: -; J: TRBJ1-4; CDR3: CASSPSAHPSNEKLFF; DNA: TGTGCCAGCTCACCAAGCGCGCACCCCTCTAATGAAAAACTGTTTTTT
D: -; V: TRBV25-1; size: -; J: TRBJ2-7; CDR3: CASSWQRGEQYF; DNA: TGTGCCAGCAGTTGGCAGAGGGGCGAGCAGTACTTC
D: TRBD1; V: TRBV11-2; size: -; J: TRBJ1-4; CDR3: CASSSTGGKEKLFF; DNA: TGTGCCAGCAGCTCGACAGGGGGGAAGGAAAAACTGTTTTTT
D: -; V: TRBV5-6; size: -; J: TRBJ2-5; CDR3: CASSDSPRETQYF; DNA: TGTGCCAGCAGCGATAGCCCTCGAGAGACCCAGTACTTC
D: -; V: TRBV5-1; size: -; J: TRBJ2-5; CDR3: CASSLAQLQETQYF; DNA: TGCGCCAGCAGCTTGGCTCAGCTCCAAGAGACCCAGTACTTC
D: TRBD1; V: TRBV11-2; size: -; J: TRBJ1-2; CDR3: CASSPGQAYGYTF; DNA: TGTGCCAGCAGCCCGGGACAGGCCTATGGCTACACCTTC
D: -; V: TRBV2; size: -; J: TRBJ1-6; CDR3: CASSEARPLHF; DNA: TGTGCCAGCAGTGAAGCGCGGCCCCTCCACTTT
D: TRBD2; V: TRBV10-1; size: -; J: TRBJ2-5; CDR3: CASSAGLAAQETQYF; DNA: TGCGCCAGCAGTGCGGGACTAGCGGCCCAAGAGACCCAGTACTTC
D: -; V: TRBV7-9; size: -; J: TRBJ2-5; CDR3: CASSLSNLGRGETQYF; DNA: TGTGCCAGCAGCTTATCGAACTTGGGAAGGGGAGAGACCCAGTACTTC
D: TRBD1; V: TRBV7-9; size: few; J: TRBJ1-2; CDR3: CASSQSDRFLYGYTF; DNA: TGTGCCAGCAGCCAGTCGGACAGGTTCCTCTATGGCTACACCTTC
D: -; V: TRBV6-6; size: -; J: TRBJ2-7; CDR3: CASSYGPGPTYEQYF; DNA: TGTGCCAGCAGTTACGGGCCAGGGCCCACCTACGAGCAGTACTTC
D: -; V: TRBV19; size: -; J: TRBJ2-7; CDR3: CASSEATRGSEQYF; DNA: TGTGCCAGTAGTGAAGCCACCAGGGGATCCGAGCAGTACTTC
D: -; V: TRBV28; size: -; J: TRBJ1-2; CDR3: CASLAPSYGYTF; DNA: TGTGCCAGCCTTGCCCCGAGCTATGGCTACACCTTC
D: -; V: TRBV29-1; size: -; J: TRBJ1-1; CDR3: CSVALENLNTEAFF; DNA: TGCAGCGTTGCCTTGGAGAATCTGAACACTGAAGCTTTCTTT